This T cell receptor (beta chain) was observed in a study of early T cells in non-severe SARS-CoV-2 infection. Study-wide context: The input, bulk RNA from unsorted whole blood, was sequenced, and chains were unpaired.

This CDR3 comprises 14 residues. V was cut by 4 bases and J by 5 bases, with 14 bases left in between. There are a few counts of this clonotype. The target antigen is unknown. Molecules of cDNA were individually given unique molecular identifiers that were attached to them. In TCRdb, the 5' RACE reads were re-called with MiXCR into one record per CDR3 protein. The sample shows more than 65,000 distinct CDR3 sequences, around 15% of them seen only once. Findings and caveats of the study: Anti-spike CD8 responses were favored by VDJdb matching, which missed private and CD4 specificities.

The sequenced material came from whole blood. J is TRBJ2-5 and V is TRBV12-3 or TRBV12-4, with a tentative D call TRBD1 (5 bases). The TCR originated in an adult who was a healthcare worker with PCR-confirmed SARS-CoV-2 infection or an uninfected control (not recorded which). The DNA for the CDR3 is TGTGCCAGCAGTTCTTTGCTAGGGGTGGAGACCCAGTACTTC. Protein sequence: CASSSLLGVETQYF.